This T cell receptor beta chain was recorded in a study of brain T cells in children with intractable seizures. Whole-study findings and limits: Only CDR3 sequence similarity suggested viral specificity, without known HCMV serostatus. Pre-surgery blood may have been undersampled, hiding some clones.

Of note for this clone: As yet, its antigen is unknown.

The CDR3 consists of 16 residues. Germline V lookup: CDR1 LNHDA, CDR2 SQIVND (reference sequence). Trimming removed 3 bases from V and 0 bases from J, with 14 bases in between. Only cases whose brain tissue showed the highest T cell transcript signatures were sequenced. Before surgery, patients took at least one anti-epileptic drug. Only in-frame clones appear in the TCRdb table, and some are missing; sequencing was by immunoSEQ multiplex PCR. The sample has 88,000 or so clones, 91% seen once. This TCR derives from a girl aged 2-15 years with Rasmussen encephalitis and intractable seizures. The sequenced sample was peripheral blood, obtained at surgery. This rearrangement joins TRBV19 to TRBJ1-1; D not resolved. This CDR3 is CASSIGPSPMNTEAFF. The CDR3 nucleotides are TGTGCCAGTAGTATCGGACCCAGCCCCATGAACACTGAAGCTTTCTTT. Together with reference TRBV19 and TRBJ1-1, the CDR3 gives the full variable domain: DGGITQSPKYLFRKEGQNVTLSCEQNLNHDAMYWYRQDPGQGLRLIYYSQIVNDFQKGDIAEGYSVSREKKESFPLTVTSAQKNPTAFYLCASSIGPSPMNTEAFFGQGTRLTVV.